The entry that follows covers one T cell receptor beta chain sequence. This sample stems from a study of blood T cell repertoires in COVID-19. The table came from immunoSEQ multiplex PCR; TCRdb's copy has only in-frame clones and leaves some out. Here the sample spans 120,000 or so clones, about 80% being singletons. Deletions cut 5 bases from V and 11 bases from J, with 13 bases between. The CDR3 loop spans 12 amino acids. Germline V CDR1 and CDR2: SGHAT, FQNNGV. The TCR was taken from a human donor in a cohort sampled during active COVID-19. The sequenced material came from peripheral blood. V gene TRBV11-2 combines with J gene TRBJ2-1; D may be TRBD2 (5 bases). In nucleotides, the CDR3 is TGTGCCAGCAGCAAAGCGGTAGCGAAGCAGTTCTTC. This translates into CASSKAVAKQFF. The variable domain in full, completed from reference TRBV11-2 and TRBJ2-1, reads EAGVAQSPRYKIIEKRQSVAFWCNPISGHATLYWYQQILGQGPKLLIQFQNNGVVDDSQLPKDRFSAERLKGVDSTLKIQPAKLEDSAVYLCASSKAVAKQFFGPGTRLTVL.